This record looks at one TCR beta chain sequence and its context. The assay was immunoSEQ multiplex PCR, and TCRdb's table has in-frame clones only and misses some. The sample has about 41,000 clones; around 94% are singletons. The data were taken from a study of control samples from healthy donors and cancer patients. Sequenced sample: blood. This TCR was recovered from a man in his sixties in good health.

CDR3 region: CASSLEGGLGANVLTF. DNA of the CDR3: TGTGCCAGCAGCTTAGAAGGGGGGCTCGGGGCCAACGTCCTGACTTTC. The chain links TRBV11-2 to TRBJ2-6; tentatively, D is TRBD1 or TRBD2 (6 bases each). Germline CDR1 SGHAT, CDR2 FQNNGV. V was shortened by 0 bases and J by 4 bases, with 10 bases between the two germline ends. The CDR3 runs 16 residues. The variable domain in full, with the rest retrieved from reference TRBV11-2 and TRBJ2-6, is EAGVAQSPRYKIIEKRQSVAFWCNPISGHATLYWYQQILGQGPKLLIQFQNNGVVDDSQLPKDRFSAERLKGVDSTLKIQPAKLEDSAVYLCASSLEGGLGANVLTFGAGSRLTVL.